A single sample gave rise to the 14 T cell receptor beta chains below, sequenced in a study of cytomegalovirus exposure and HLA in healthy donors. Vbeta (60) and Jbeta (13) primers were used in the PCR. The table came from immunoSEQ multiplex PCR; TCRdb's copy has only in-frame clones and leaves some out. The sample has about 120,000 clones, 83% seen once. Sequencing input: PBMCs. These TCRs come from a middle-aged woman in good health and CMV-seropositive.

The CDR3, as DNA: TGCGCCAGCAGCTTCGGGGCGGGACCGACCTCTGGGGCCAACGTCCTGACTTTC. It encodes CASSFGAGPTSGANVLTF. The chain recombines TRBV5-1 with TRBJ2-6, with a weak D call TRBD2 (6 bases). Germline CDR1 SGHRS, CDR2 YFSETQ. The length of the CDR3 is 18 residues. V shed 2 bases and J shed 0 bases, with 15 bases lying between them.

This sequence joins TRBV30 and TRBJ2-7; TRBD1 agrees at 9 bases. CDR3 length equals 12 residues. Per the germline V gene, CDR1 is GTSNPN and CDR2 is SVGIG (reference sequence). The CDR3 is CAAWDRAYEQYF. In DNA form, the CDR3 reads TGTGCGGCCTGGGACAGGGCCTACGAGCAGTACTTC.

The chain combines TRBV4-2 with TRBJ2-2; D perhaps matches TRBD1 (7 bases). V was cut by 0 bases and J by 7 bases, with 18 bases left in between. Germline assignment: CDR1 LGHNA and CDR2 YNFKEQ. This CDR3 has 17 residues. DNA of the CDR3: TGTGCCAGCAGCCAAGATAGGGGGCAGACTAGGGGCGGGGAGCTGTTTTTT. This codes for CASSQDRGQTRGGELFF.

The chain combines TRBV9 with TRBJ2-1; D ambiguous. V was shortened by 3 bases and J by 0 bases, with 10 bases between the two germline ends. Germline-derived CDR1 and CDR2 are SGDLS and YYNGEE. This CDR3 has 15 amino acids. CDR3: CASSELMSSYNEQFF. DNA for the CDR3: TGTGCCAGCAGCGAGTTAATGAGCTCCTACAATGAGCAGTTCTTC.

This clone showed up just a few times. This rearrangement joins TRBV30 to TRBJ2-1; 13 bases align to TRBD2. V gave up 2 bases and J gave up 10 bases; unmatched junction bases: 5. CDR1 is GTSNPN and CDR2 is SVGIG in the germline V gene (reference sequence). The CDR3 totals 14 residues. CDR3 nucleotide sequence: TGTGCCTGGAGTCGTGGACTAGCGGGAGAGGAGCAGTTCTTC. Protein: CAWSRGLAGEEQFF. Complete variable domain (other parts from reference TRBV30 and TRBJ2-1): SQTIHQWPATLVQPVGSPLSLECTVEGTSNPNLYWYRQAAGRGLQLLFYSVGIGQISSEVPQNLSASRPQDRQFILSSKKLLLSDSGFYLCAWSRGLAGEEQFFGPGTRLTVL.

V gene TRBV2 combines with J gene TRBJ2-1, with a weak D call TRBD1 (6 bases). V lost 5 bases, J lost 8 bases, and 19 bases lay in between. From germline, CDR1 is SNHLY and CDR2 FYNNEI. The CDR3 runs to 15 residues. The CDR3, as DNA: TGTGCCAGCAGTCCATTAGCCTCCTCAGGGGATGAGCAGTTCTTC. This sequence encodes CASSPLASSGDEQFF.

The CDR3 DNA follows: TGTGCCAGCAGTCGGACAGGGCCCTACGAGCAGTACTTC. It codes for CASSRTGPYEQYF. This sequence joins TRBV2 and TRBJ2-7, with 8 bases that match TRBD1. V was pared by 5 bases and J by 2 bases, with 2 bases of the junction left unmatched. Germline lookup yields CDR1 SNHLY and CDR2 FYNNEI. This CDR3 has 13 amino acids.

Notes on this clone: One junction end disagrees with the germline gene, perhaps due to a read error. The rearrangement joins TRBV28 to TRBJ2-3, with 7 bases matching TRBD2. Germline CDR1 reads MDHEN; CDR2 reads SYDVKM. This CDR3 region has 15 residues. CDR3 sequence: CASSSGVAGTDTQYF. Here the CDR3 DNA reads TGTGCCAGCAGTTCGGGCGTAGCGGGTACAGACACGCAGTATTTT.

V is TRBV5-1 and J is TRBJ2-5; D may be TRBD2 (7 bases). The J call may be incorrect, as the DNA end agrees better with TRBJ2-7. Germline V gene lookup returns CDR1 SGHRS and CDR2 YFSETQ. The CDR3 consists of 15 residues. This chain's CDR3 is CASSPTEGGYYEQYF. Here the CDR3 DNA reads TGCGCCAGCAGCCCTACAGAGGGGGGGTACTACGAGCAGTACTTC.

This chain joins TRBV5-1 and TRBJ2-5, with 8 bases identical to TRBD2. The CDR3 is 16 amino acids. Germline V gene data show CDR1 as SGHRS and CDR2 as YFSETQ. V shed 4 bases, J shed 7 bases, and the junction held 15 bases outside the gene matches. CDR3 coding DNA: TGCGCCAGCAGCGCAGAGCACACTAGCGGATATGGGACCCAGTACTTC. Translated, it gives CASSAEHTSGYGTQYF.

This chain uses TRBV5-3 with TRBJ1-1; 10 positions agree with TRBD1. TRBV5-3 is an open reading frame, and its role is uncertain. The V segment lost 1 base and the J segment 6 bases; nucleotides outside the gene matches: 6. This CDR3 region has 15 residues. CDR3 region: CARSLTDRGRAEAFF. Written as DNA, the CDR3 is TGTGCCAGAAGCTTGACCGACAGGGGGCGGGCTGAAGCTTTCTTT.

In this sample, this clone turned up a few times. The chain is built from TRBV7-8 and TRBJ2-3, with D unclear. Germline V gene sequence: CDR1 SGHVS, CDR2 FQNEAQ. The CDR3 runs 15 residues. The ends were cut back, 5 bases at V and 0 bases at J, with 12 bases in the middle. CDR3 bases: TGTGCCAGCAGCCCGCTTTTTGGCAGCACAGATACGCAGTATTTT. Residues: CASSPLFGSTDTQYF.

J is TRBJ2-1 and V is TRBV19; D might be TRBD2 (6 bases). Germline V gene data show CDR1 as LNHDA and CDR2 as SQIVND (reference sequence). Trimming removed 6 bases at V and 0 bases at J, with 21 bases between. The CDR3 length is 18 residues. CDR3 in amino acids: CASRTFGGRQSSYNEQFF. The DNA for the CDR3 is TGTGCCAGTAGGACGTTCGGGGGACGGCAGAGCTCCTACAATGAGCAGTTCTTC.

This rearrangement joins TRBV7-8 to TRBJ2-5; D uncertain. CDR3 length: 11 residues. The germline gives CDR1 SGHVS, CDR2 FQNEAQ. Trimming took 2 bases from V and 4 from J, leaving 2 bases between them. CDR3: CASSLLETQYF. CDR3 bases: TGTGCCAGCAGCTTACTAGAGACCCAGTACTTC.